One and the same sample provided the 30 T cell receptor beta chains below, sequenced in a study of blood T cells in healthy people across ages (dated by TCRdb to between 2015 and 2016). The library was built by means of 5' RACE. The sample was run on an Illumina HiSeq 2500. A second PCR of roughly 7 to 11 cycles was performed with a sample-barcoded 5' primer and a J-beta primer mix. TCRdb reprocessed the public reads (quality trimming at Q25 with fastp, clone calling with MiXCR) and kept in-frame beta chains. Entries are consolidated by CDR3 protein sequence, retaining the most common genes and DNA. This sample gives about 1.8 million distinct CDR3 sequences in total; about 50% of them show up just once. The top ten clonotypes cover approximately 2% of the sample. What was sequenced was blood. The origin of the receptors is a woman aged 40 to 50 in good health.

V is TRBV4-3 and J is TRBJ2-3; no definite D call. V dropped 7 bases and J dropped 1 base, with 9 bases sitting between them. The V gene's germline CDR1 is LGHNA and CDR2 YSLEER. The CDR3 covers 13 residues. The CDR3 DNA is TGCGCCAGCATCCACCGCCGCACAGATACGCAGTATTTT. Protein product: CASIHRRTDTQYF.

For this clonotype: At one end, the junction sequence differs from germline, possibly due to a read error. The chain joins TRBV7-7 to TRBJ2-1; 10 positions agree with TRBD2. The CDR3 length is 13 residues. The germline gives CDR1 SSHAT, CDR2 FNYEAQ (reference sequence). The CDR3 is CASSLSPGTSAFF. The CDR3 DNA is TGTGCTAGCAGCTTAAGTCCGGGGACTAGCGCGTTCTTC.

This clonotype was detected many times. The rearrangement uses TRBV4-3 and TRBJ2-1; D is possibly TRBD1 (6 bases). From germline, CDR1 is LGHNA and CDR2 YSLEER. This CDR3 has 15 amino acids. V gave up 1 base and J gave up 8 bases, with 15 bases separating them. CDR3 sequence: CASSQVPTQGDEQFF. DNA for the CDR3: TGCGCCAGCAGCCAAGTTCCCACACAGGGAGATGAGCAGTTCTTC.

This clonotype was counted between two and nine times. Here the CDR3 reads CASSSTGTGDTQYF. DNA for the CDR3: TGTGCCAGCAGTTCCACCGGGACAGGGGATACGCAGTATTTT. The V call is TRBV12-3 or TRBV12-4, the J call TRBJ2-3; 9 nucleotides line up with TRBD1. The CDR3 contains 14 residues. J gave up 6 bases and V 4 bases, and 5 bases lay outside the gene matches.

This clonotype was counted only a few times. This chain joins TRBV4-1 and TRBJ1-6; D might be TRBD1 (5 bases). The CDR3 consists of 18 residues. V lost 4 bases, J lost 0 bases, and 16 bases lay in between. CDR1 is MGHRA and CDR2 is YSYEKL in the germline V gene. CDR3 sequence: CASSPALQGSSYNSPLHF. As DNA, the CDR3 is TGCGCCAGCAGCCCGGCCCTTCAGGGCAGCTCCTATAATTCACCCCTCCACTTT.

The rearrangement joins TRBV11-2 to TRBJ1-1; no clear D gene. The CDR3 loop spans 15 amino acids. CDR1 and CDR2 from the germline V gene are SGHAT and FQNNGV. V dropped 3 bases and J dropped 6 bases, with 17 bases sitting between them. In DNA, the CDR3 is TGTGCCAGCAGCTTTGGAGGTAGTAGCAAAGCTGAAGCTTTCTTT. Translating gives CASSFGGSSKAEAFF.

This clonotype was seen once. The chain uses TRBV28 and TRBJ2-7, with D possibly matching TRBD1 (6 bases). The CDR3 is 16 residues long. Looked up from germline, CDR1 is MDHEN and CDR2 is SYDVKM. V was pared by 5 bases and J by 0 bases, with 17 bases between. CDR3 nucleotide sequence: TGTGCCAGCAGTCCAATGTCCCTCAGGGGCTCCTACGAGCAGTACTTC. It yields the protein CASSPMSLRGSYEQYF.

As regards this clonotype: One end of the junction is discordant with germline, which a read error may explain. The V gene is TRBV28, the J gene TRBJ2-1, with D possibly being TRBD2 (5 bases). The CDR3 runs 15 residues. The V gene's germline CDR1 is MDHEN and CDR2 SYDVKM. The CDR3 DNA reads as TGTGCCAGCAGCCAGACTCCTAGCTCCTGCAATGAGCAGTTCTTC. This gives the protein CASSQTPSSCNEQFF. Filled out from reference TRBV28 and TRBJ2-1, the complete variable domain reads DVKVTQSSRYLVKRTGEKVFLECVQDMDHENMFWYRQDPGLGLRLIYFSYDVKMKEKGDIPEGYSVSREKKERFSLILESASTNQTSMYLCASSQTPSSCNEQFFGPGTRLTVL.

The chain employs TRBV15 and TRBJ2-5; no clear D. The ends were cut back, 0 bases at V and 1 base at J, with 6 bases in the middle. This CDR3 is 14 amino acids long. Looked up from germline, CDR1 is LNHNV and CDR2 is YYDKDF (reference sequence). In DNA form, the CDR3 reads TGTGCCACCAGCAGAGACAGGTTCCAAGAGACCCAGTACTTC. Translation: CATSRDRFQETQYF.

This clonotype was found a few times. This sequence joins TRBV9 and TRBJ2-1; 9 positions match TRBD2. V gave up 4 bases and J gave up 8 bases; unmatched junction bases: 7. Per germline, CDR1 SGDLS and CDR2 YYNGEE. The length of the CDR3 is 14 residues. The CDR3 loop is CASSSAGGPHEQFF. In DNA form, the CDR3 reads TGTGCCAGCAGCTCAGCGGGGGGCCCGCATGAGCAGTTCTTC. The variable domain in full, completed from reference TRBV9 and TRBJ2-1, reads DSGVTQTPKHLITATGQRVTLRCSPRSGDLSVYWYQQSLDQGLQFLIQYYNGEERAKGNILERFSAQQFPDLHSELNLSSLELGDSALYFCASSSAGGPHEQFFGPGTRLTVL.

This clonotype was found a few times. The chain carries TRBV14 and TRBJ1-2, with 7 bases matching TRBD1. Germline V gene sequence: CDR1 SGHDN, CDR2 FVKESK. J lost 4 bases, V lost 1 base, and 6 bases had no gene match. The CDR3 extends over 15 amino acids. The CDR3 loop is CASSQVPGGIYGYTF. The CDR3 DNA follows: TGTGCCAGCAGCCAAGTCCCAGGGGGTATCTATGGCTACACCTTC.

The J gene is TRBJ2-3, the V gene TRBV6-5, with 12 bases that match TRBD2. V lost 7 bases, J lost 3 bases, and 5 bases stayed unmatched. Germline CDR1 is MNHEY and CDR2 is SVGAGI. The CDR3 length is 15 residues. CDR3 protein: CASTRLAGVTDTQYF. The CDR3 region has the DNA TGTGCCAGCACCAGACTAGCGGGGGTAACAGATACGCAGTATTTT.

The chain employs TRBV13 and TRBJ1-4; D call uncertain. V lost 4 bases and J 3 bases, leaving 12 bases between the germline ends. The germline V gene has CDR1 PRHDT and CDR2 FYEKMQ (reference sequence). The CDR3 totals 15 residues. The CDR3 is CASSSSTGPNEKLFF. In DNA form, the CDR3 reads TGTGCCAGCAGCTCCTCGACGGGCCCTAATGAAAAACTGTTTTTT.

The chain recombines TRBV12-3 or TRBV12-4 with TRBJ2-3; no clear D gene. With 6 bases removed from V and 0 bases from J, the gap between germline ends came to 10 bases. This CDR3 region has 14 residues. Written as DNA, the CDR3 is TGTGCCAGCAGCCCCATCCGGAGCACAGATACGCAGTATTTT. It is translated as CASSPIRSTDTQYF.

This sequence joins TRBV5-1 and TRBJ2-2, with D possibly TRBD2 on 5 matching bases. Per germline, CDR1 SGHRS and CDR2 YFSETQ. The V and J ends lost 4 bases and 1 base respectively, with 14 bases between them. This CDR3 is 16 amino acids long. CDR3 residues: CASSSGPIVNTGELFF. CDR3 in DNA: TGCGCCAGCAGCAGCGGACCGATCGTGAACACCGGGGAGCTGTTTTTT.

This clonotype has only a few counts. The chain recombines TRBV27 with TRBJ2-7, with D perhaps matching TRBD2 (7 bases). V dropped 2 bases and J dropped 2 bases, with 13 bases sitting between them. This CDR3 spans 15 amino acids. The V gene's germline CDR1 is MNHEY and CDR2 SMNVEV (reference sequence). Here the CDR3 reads CASSLRGGWTYEQYF. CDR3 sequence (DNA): TGTGCCAGCAGTTTAAGGGGGGGTTGGACCTACGAGCAGTACTTC.

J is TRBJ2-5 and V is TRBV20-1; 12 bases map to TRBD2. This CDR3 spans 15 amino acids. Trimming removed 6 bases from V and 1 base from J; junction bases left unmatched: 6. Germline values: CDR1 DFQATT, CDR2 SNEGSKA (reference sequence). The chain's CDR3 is CSAATSGGFQETQYF. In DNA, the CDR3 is TGCAGTGCCGCAACTAGCGGGGGGTTCCAAGAGACCCAGTACTTC.

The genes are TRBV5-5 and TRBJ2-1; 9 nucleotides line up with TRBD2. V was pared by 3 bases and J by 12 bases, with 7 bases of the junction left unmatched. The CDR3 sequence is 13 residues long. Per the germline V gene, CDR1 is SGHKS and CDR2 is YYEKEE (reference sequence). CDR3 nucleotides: TGTGCCAGCAGCTCAATAGCGGGGGTGATGCAGTTCTTC. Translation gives CASSSIAGVMQFF.

The CDR3, as DNA: TGCAGTGCTAGAGACGCGATCTCCTACAATGAGCAGTTCTTC. Encoded protein: CSARDAISYNEQFF. The chain is built from TRBV20-1 and TRBJ2-1; D is undetermined. Between the trimmed V and J ends, which lost 0 bases and 0 bases, there was a span of 6 bases. Germline V gene data show CDR1 as DFQATT and CDR2 as SNEGSKA (reference sequence). The CDR3 sequence is 14 residues long.

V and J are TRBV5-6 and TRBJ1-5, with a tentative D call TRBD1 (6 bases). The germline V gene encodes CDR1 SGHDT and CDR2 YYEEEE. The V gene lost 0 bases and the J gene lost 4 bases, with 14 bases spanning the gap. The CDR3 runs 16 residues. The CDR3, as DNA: TGTGCCAGCAGCTTGGCCTTGTTAGGGGGGAATCAGCCCCAGCATTTT. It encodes CASSLALLGGNQPQHF.

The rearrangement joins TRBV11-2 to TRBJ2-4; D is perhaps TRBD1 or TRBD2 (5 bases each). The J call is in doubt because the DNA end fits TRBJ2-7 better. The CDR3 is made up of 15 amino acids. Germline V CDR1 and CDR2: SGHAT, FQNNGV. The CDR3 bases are TGTGCCAGCAGCTTAGCTGGAAGGGGAGACTACGAGCAGTACTTC. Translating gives CASSLAGRGDYEQYF.

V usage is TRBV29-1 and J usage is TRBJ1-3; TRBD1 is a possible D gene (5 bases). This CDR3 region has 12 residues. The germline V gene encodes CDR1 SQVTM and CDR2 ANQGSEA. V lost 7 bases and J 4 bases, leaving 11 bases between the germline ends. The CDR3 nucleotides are TGCAGCGCTTCGACAGAAGGAAACACCATATATTTT. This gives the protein CSASTEGNTIYF.

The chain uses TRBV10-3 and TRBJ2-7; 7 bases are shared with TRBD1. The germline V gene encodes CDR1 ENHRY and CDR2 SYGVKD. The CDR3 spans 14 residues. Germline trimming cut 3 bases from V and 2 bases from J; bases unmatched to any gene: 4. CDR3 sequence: CAISDSGGPYEQYF. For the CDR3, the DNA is TGTGCCATCAGTGATTCAGGGGGTCCCTACGAGCAGTACTTC.

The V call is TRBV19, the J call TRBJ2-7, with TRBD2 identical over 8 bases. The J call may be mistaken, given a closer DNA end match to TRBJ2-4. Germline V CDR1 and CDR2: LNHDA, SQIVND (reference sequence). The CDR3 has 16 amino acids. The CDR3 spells CASTSVGRVTKNIQYF. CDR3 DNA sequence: TGTGCCAGTACCTCGGTCGGGAGGGTTACCAAAAACATTCAGTACTTC.

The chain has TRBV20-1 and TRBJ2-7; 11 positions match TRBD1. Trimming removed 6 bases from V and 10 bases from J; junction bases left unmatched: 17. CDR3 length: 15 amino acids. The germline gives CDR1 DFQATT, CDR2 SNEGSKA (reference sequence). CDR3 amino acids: CSALRAGQGAGAQYF. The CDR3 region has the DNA TGCAGTGCCCTCAGAGCCGGACAGGGGGCTGGGGCCCAGTACTTC.

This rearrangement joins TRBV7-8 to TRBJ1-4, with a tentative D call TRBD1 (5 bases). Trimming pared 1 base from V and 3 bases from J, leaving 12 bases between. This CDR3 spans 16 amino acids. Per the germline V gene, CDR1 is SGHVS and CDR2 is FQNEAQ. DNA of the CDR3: TGTGCCAGCAGCTTAGGTGTGGGGGGAGCTAATGAAAAACTGTTTTTT. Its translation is CASSLGVGGANEKLFF.

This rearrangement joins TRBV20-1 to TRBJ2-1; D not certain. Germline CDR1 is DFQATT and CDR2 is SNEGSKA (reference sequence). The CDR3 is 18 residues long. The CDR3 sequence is CSPRQAHLHSPPHNEQFF. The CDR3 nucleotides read TGCAGCCCCCGGCAGGCCCACCTACACTCTCCCCCACACAATGAGCAGTTCTTC.

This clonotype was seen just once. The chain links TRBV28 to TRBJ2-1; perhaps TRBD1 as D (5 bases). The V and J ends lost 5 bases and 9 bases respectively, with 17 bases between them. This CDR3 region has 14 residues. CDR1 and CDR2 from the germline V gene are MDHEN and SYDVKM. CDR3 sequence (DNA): TGTGCCAGCAGTGGGGATGCACCAAGGGGTGAGCAGTTCTTC. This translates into CASSGDAPRGEQFF. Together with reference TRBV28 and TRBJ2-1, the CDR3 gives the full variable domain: DVKVTQSSRYLVKRTGEKVFLECVQDMDHENMFWYRQDPGLGLRLIYFSYDVKMKEKGDIPEGYSVSREKKERFSLILESASTNQTSMYLCASSGDAPRGEQFFGPGTRLTVL.

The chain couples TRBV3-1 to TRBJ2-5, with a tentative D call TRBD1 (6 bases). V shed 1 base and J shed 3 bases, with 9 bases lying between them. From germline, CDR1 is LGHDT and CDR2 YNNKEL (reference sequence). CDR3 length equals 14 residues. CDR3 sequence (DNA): TGTGCCAGCAGCCAAGTTGCAGGGGAAGAGACCCAGTACTTC. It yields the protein CASSQVAGEETQYF.

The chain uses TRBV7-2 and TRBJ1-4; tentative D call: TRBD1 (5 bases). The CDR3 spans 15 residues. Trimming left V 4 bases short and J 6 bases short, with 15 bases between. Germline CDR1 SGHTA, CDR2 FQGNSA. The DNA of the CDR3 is TGTGCCAGCAGCTCAAGGGGCGCGGGGGATGAAAAACTGTTTTTT. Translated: CASSSRGAGDEKLFF.